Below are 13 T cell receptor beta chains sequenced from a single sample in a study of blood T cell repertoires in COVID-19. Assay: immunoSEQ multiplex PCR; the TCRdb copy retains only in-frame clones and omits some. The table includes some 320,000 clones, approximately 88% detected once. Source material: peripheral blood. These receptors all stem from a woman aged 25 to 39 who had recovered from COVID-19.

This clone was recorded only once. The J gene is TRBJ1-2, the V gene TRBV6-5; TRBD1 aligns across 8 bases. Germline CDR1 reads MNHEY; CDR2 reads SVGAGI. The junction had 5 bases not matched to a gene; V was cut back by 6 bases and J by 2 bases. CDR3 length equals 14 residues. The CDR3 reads CASSQGAGNYGYTF. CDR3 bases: TGTGCCAGCAGCCAGGGGGCCGGAAACTATGGCTACACCTTC.

The CDR3: CASSFWQGAAYEQYF. CDR3 DNA: TGTGCCAGCAGCTTCTGGCAGGGGGCGGCCTACGAGCAGTACTTC. The genes are TRBV5-8 and TRBJ2-7, with 8 nucleotides matching TRBD1. The germline V gene encodes CDR1 SGHTS and CDR2 YDEGEE. The V gene end was trimmed by 2 bases and the J gene end by 2 bases; junction bases not matched to a gene: 6. There are 15 residues in the CDR3.

Here the CDR3 DNA reads TGTGCCAGCAGCTTCCCGGGAAGCGAAAAACTGTTTTTT. Amino acid sequence: CASSFPGSEKLFF. The V and J genes are TRBV7-9 and TRBJ1-4, with D unclear. The CDR3 length is 13 residues. The germline CDR1 and CDR2 sequences are SEHNR and FQNEAQ (reference sequence). The V gene lost 3 bases and the J gene lost 8 bases, with 10 bases spanning the gap.

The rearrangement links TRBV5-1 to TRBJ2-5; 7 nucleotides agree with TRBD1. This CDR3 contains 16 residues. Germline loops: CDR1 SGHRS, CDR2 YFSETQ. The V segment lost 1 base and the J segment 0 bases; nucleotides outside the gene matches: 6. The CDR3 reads CASSLSTGNNQETQYF. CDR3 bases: TGCGCCAGCAGCTTGTCGACAGGGAATAACCAAGAGACCCAGTACTTC.

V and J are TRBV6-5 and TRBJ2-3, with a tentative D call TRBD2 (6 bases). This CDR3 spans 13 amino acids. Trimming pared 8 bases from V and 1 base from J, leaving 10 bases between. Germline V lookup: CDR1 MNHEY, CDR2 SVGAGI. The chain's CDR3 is CASREHGTDTQYF. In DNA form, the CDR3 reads TGTGCCAGCCGGGAGCACGGCACAGATACGCAGTATTTT.

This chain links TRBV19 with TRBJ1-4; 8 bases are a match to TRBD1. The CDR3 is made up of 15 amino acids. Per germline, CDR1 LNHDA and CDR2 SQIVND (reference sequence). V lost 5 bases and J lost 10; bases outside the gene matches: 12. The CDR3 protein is CASSPRQGFERKLFF. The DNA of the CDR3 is TGTGCCAGTAGTCCACGACAGGGGTTTGAAAGAAAACTGTTTTTT.

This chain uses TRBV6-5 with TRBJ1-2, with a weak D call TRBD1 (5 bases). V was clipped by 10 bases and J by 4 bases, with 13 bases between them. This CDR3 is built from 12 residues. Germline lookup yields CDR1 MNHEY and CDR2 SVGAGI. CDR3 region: CATRQRTYGYTF. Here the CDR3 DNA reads TGTGCCACGCGACAGCGAACCTATGGCTACACCTTC.

The CDR3 region has the DNA TGTGCCAGCAGCCAAGGAGTGGTCCTGTCCAACTATGGCTACACCTTC. This translates into CASSQGVVLSNYGYTF. The rearrangement joins TRBV3-1 (or the pseudogene TRBV3-2) to TRBJ1-2; D gene ambiguous. Germline V gene data show CDR1 as LGHDT and CDR2 as YNNKEL (reference sequence). The CDR3 spans 16 residues. Trimming shortened V by 1 base and J by 2 bases, and 14 bases separated the two germline ends.

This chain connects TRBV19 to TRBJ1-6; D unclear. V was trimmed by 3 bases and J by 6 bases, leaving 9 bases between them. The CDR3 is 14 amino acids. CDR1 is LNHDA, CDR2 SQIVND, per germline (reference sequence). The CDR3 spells CASSMVEANSPLHF. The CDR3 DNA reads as TGTGCCAGTAGTATGGTAGAGGCTAATTCACCCCTCCACTTT.

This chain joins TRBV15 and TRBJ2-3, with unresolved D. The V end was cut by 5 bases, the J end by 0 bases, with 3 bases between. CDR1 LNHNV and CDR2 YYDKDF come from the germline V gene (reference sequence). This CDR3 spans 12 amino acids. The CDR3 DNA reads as TGTGCCACCAGCTCTAGCACAGATACGCAGTATTTT. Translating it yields CATSSSTDTQYF.

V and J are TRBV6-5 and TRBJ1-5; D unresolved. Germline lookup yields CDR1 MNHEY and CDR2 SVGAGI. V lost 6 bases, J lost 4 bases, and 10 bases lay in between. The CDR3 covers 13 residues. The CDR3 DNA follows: TGTGCCAGCAGCGCGGAAAGGAATCAGCCCCAGCATTTT. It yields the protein CASSAERNQPQHF.

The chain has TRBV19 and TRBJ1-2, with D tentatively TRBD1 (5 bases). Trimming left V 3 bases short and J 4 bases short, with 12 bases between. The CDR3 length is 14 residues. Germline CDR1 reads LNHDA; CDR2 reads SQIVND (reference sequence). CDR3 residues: CASSIKPGAYGYTF. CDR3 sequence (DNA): TGTGCCAGTAGTATCAAACCTGGGGCCTATGGCTACACCTTC.

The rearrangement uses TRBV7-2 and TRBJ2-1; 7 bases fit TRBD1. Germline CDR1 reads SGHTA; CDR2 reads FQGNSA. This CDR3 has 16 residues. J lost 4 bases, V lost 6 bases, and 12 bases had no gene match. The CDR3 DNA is TGTGCCAGCAGTTCGGCAGGGGGAACGAATTACAATGAGCAGTTCTTC. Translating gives CASSSAGGTNYNEQFF.